Reported below is one TCR beta chain. The ends were cut back, 6 bases at V and 7 bases at J, with 12 bases in the middle. The CDR3 has 13 amino acids. Germline CDR1 and CDR2: LGHDT and YNNKEL (reference sequence). These data are taken from a study of blood T cell repertoires in COVID-19. Study-level background: Nucleic acid was either cDNA or gDNA, and it came from T cells, B-cell-depleted T cells, or PBMCs.

Original data processing: Researchers report that nucleated cell counts were estimated from reference gene primer amplification. Method: immunoSEQ multiplex PCR; TCRdb's copy keeps in-frame clones and lacks some. V and J calls and clone size follow that table, whereas D and trimming were derived from the DNA. The top ten clones hold 1% of a sample with about 310,000 clones, roughly 84% of them seen once. V gene TRBV3-1 (or the pseudogene TRBV3-2) combines with J gene TRBJ2-2; weak D call: TRBD1 (6 bases). The sample taken for sequencing was peripheral blood. The clonotype originates from a man in his fifties with active or convalescent COVID-19. CDR3 loop: CASSLQGIGELFF. CDR3 DNA sequence: TGTGCCAGCAGTCTGCAGGGGATCGGGGAGCTGTTTTTT.